The 10 T cell receptor beta chains given below trace back to one sample, sequenced in a study of T cell responses to AZD1222 COVID-19 vaccine (dated by TCRdb to the early 2020s). Library construction relied on the immunoSEQ multiplex PCR assay. TCRdb provides this immuneACCESS table in a form limited to in-frame rearrangements. Some clones are lacking; in checked studies, under half of them reflect an unresolved V gene, and why the rest are absent is not known. Within this sample are under 140,000 clones, with less than 95% of them counted one time only. The ten largest make up about 3% of the sample. This specimen's time point label, per the study, means: about 28 days (+/-7) after the second vaccine dose. The sample in question was peripheral blood, obtained 28 days after the second AZD1222 dose. These receptors were obtained from an adult who received the AZD1222 COVID-19 vaccine.

The chain is built from TRBV24-1 and TRBJ2-2; D unclear. The germline CDR1 and CDR2 sequences are KGHDR and SFDVKD. V was trimmed by 4 bases and J by 4 bases, leaving 12 bases between them. This CDR3 region has 15 residues. The CDR3 nucleotides are TGTGCCACCAGTGACCCAAGAGGCCTCACCGGGGAGCTGTTTTTT. This codes for CATSDPRGLTGELFF.

V usage is TRBV29-1 and J usage is TRBJ2-3; D remains unclear. V shed 1 base and J shed 9 bases, with 20 bases lying between them. The germline V gene encodes CDR1 SQVTM and CDR2 ANQGSEA. The CDR3 has 15 residues. This chain's CDR3 is CSVEAGFGVDGTQYF. The CDR3 region has the DNA TGCAGCGTTGAAGCTGGGTTTGGGGTGGATGGGACGCAGTATTTT.

To note about this clone: One end of the junction fails to match germline, which may point to a read error. V and J are TRBV20-1 and TRBJ1-3; perhaps TRBD1 as D (6 bases). The CDR3 loop spans 11 amino acids. Germline V gives CDR1 DFQATT, CDR2 SNEGSKA (reference sequence). The CDR3 nucleotides are TGCAGTGCTCGCGAGGACAGTTTTCAACATTTT. The encoded protein is CSAREDSFQHF.

Only one count was recorded for this clone. V usage is TRBV11-2 and J usage is TRBJ1-2; 7 bases match TRBD1. CDR3 length: 17 residues. V gave up 4 bases and J gave up 2 bases; unmatched junction bases: 13. Germline V gives CDR1 SGHAT, CDR2 FQNNGV. The CDR3 nucleotides are TGTGCCAGCAGCTCCCGGGGAGGGACAGCCTCAAACTATGGCTACACCTTC. Residues: CASSSRGGTASNYGYTF.

The genes are TRBV7-9 and TRBJ2-6; D call uncertain. CDR1 SEHNR and CDR2 FQNEAQ come from the germline V gene (reference sequence). The V end was cut by 6 bases, the J end by 0 bases, with 15 bases between. The CDR3 runs to 17 residues. DNA of the CDR3: TGTGCCAGCAGACCCCTGGACGTCTCCTCTGGGGCCAACGTCCTGACTTTC. The encoded protein is CASRPLDVSSGANVLTF. Using reference TRBV7-9 and TRBJ2-6 for the parts outside the CDR3, the full variable domain is DTGVSQNPRHKITKRGQNVTFRCDPISEHNRLYWYRQTLGQGPEFLTYFQNEAQLEKSRLLSDRFSAERPKGSFSTLEIQRTEQGDSAMYLCASRPLDVSSGANVLTFGAGSRLTVL.

This clone has just one count. The CDR3 loop is CASSDQLGADTQYF. The CDR3 DNA follows: TGTGCCAGCAGTGACCAACTAGGCGCAGATACGCAGTATTTT. The chain is built from TRBV6-4 and TRBJ2-3; D is possibly TRBD2 (5 bases). Trimming took off 2 bases at V and 4 bases at J, with 10 bases between the two ends. Germline V gives CDR1 MRHNA, CDR2 SNTAGT. This CDR3 region has 14 residues.

The chain combines TRBV27 with TRBJ2-1; D remains unclear. The V end was cut by 6 bases, the J end by 7 bases, with 13 bases between. Germline V gene data show CDR1 as MNHEY and CDR2 as SMNVEV (reference sequence). This CDR3 is 13 amino acids long. The CDR3 DNA reads TGTGCCAGCAGCCAAAACCTGGGGAATGAGCAGTTCTTC. Encoded protein: CASSQNLGNEQFF.

The chain combines TRBV29-1 with TRBJ2-3; no firm D call. The V and J ends lost 6 bases and 4 bases respectively, with 17 bases between them. The CDR3 has 14 amino acids. Germline CDR1 is SQVTM and CDR2 is ANQGSEA. The CDR3 nucleotides are TGCAGCGTCACCGGAATGGGGATTGCAGATACGCAGTATTTT. Translating gives CSVTGMGIADTQYF.

The chain carries TRBV5-8 and TRBJ2-1; 7 nucleotides line up with TRBD1. Losses at the gene ends were 5 bases for V and 3 bases for J; bases not matched to a gene: 11. The CDR3 loop spans 16 amino acids. Germline CDR1 and CDR2: SGHTS and YDEGEE. The CDR3 DNA reads TGTGCCAGCAGGCCGATAACGGGACAGCACTACAATGAGCAGTTCTTC. This codes for CASRPITGQHYNEQFF. The complete variable domain, with remaining parts taken from reference TRBV5-8 and TRBJ2-1, reads EAGVTQSPTHLIKTRGQQATLRCSPISGHTSVYWYQQALGLGLQFLLWYDEGEERNRGNFPPRFSGRQFPNYSSELNVNALELEDSALYLCASRPITGQHYNEQFFGPGTRLTVL.

This chain joins TRBV4-1 and TRBJ2-5, with a tentative D call TRBD2 (5 bases). The CDR3 contains 15 residues. V was pared by 1 base and J by 0 bases, with 9 bases between. CDR1 is MGHRA and CDR2 is YSYEKL in the germline V gene. The CDR3 region is CASSQVVAYQETQYF. For the CDR3, the DNA is TGCGCCAGCAGCCAAGTTGTAGCGTACCAAGAGACCCAGTACTTC.